The 30 T cell receptor delta chains given below trace back to one sample, sequenced in a study of γδ T cells in repeated Plasmodium falciparum infection. TCRdb re-called the multiplex PCR reads via CATT. The sample carries 90,000 to 95,000 delta-chain clones, approximately 1% recorded once. Bulk repertoires came from Vgamma9/Vdelta2+ or Vdelta2-negative gammadelta T cells flow-sorted from PBMC. Sequenced material: gamma-delta T cells from blood. The receptors come from a pool of human donors (malaria-infected and uninfected, not separated).

This clone showed up just a few times. This probably arose from a read error, given a far larger clone one base away. Other nucleotide sequences in the sample specify the same CDR3. The J gene is TRDJ1, the V gene TRDV1, with TRDD3 identical over 12 bases. As TCRdb names no J gene, one was assigned here on the basis of a DNA match to germline. Germline loops: CDR1 TSWWSYY, CDR2 QGS. The junction had 14 bases not matched to a gene; V was cut back by 6 bases and J by 3 bases. The CDR3 runs to 18 residues. DNA for the CDR3: TGTGCTCTTGGCCTCGTCTGGGGGATACGAATGCGGGCCGATAAACTCATCTTT. Its translation is CALGLVWGIRMRADKLIF.

On this clone: Translating this DNA gives a protein that differs at residue 10 from the TCRdb one, which belongs to a much larger clone; a read error is likely, and the protein shown is this translation. The genes are TRDV1 and TRDJ1; D is uncertain. This CDR3 has 18 amino acids. Looked up from germline, CDR1 is TSWWSYY and CDR2 is QGS. This CDR3 is CALVLTFSPPKDTDKLIF. CDR3 bases: TGTGCTCTTGTTCTTACTTTCTCACCGCCCAAGGACACCGATAAACTCATCTTC.

The sample holds many counts of this clone. TCRdb attributes to this sequence the protein of a much larger clone, which differs from the DNA translation at residue 8; a read error is likely, and the protein displayed is translated from the DNA. The gene calls are TRDV2 and TRDJ1; D possibly corresponds to TRDD3 (6 bases). The J gene, missing from TCRdb, was assigned here through DNA to germline matching. This CDR3 has 17 residues. CDR1 and CDR2 from the germline V gene are GEAIGNYY and EKD. V was clipped by 3 bases and J by 0 bases, with 19 bases between them. CDR3 region: CACDPLGGMDYTDKLIF. The CDR3 DNA reads as TGTGCCTGTGACCCGTTGGGGGGTATGGACTACACCGATAAACTCATCTTT.

With respect to this clone: The translation of this DNA and the TCRdb protein of a much larger clone differ at residue 5, probably owing to a read error; the protein shown here is translated from the DNA. The V gene is TRDV2, the J gene TRDJ1, with TRDD3 identical over 10 bases. No J segment appears in TCRdb, so it was assigned here by matching the sequence to germline. This CDR3 spans 16 amino acids. Germline V lookup: CDR1 GEAIGNYY, CDR2 EKD. V shed 3 bases and J 1 base; nucleotides not matched to a gene: 7. Here the CDR3 reads CACDCTGGFFTDKLIF. The CDR3 DNA reads as TGTGCCTGTGACTGTACTGGGGGATTTTTCACCGATAAACTCATCTTT.

The table lists this clone with many counts. The amino acid sequence in TCRdb belongs to a much larger clone and departs from this DNA's translation at residue 4, likely a sequencing read error; the sequence shown is translated from the DNA. This sequence joins TRDV2 and TRDJ1, with TRDD3 matching 9 bases. The J gene was missing in TCRdb and was found by matching the end of the DNA to germline. V lost 5 bases to trimming and J lost 2 bases; unmatched junction nucleotides: 14. This CDR3 spans 17 amino acids. The germline CDR1 and CDR2 sequences are GEAIGNYY and EKD. As DNA, the CDR3 is TGTGCCTGTGTCACTCTGAGTACTGGGGGAGAAACCGATAAACTCATCTTT. This codes for CACVTLSTGGETDKLIF.

On this clone itself: A far larger clone lies a single base away; this is likely a read error. The same CDR3 arises from other DNA sequences in this sample as well. The CDR3 region has the DNA TGTGCTCTTGGGGAACTAGACCTAATACTACTGGGGGATACCGATAAACTCATCTTT. Its translation is CALGELDLILLGDTDKLIF. V is TRDV1 and J is TRDJ1, with 10 bases lining up with TRDD3. TCRdb leaves out the J gene; it was filled in here by matching the DNA to germline. This CDR3 is built from 19 residues. CDR1 is TSWWSYY, CDR2 QGS, per germline. The J segment lost 2 bases and the V segment lost 0 bases, leaving 12 bases of the junction unmatched.

This clone was seen at least ten times. TCRdb pairs this DNA with a much larger clone's protein that differs at residue 5, likely a read error; the protein shown was translated from the DNA. The J gene is TRDJ1, the V gene TRDV1, with D tentatively TRDD3 (5 bases). Germline-derived CDR1 and CDR2 are TSWWSYY and QGS. The CDR3 is 14 residues long. The V end was cut by 4 bases, the J end by 0 bases, with 9 bases between. CDR3 nucleotide sequence: TGTGCTCTTGGGGGGATAGAGTACACCGATAAACTCATCTTT. Translation gives CALGGIEYTDKLIF.

Of note for this clone: The TCRdb protein, from a much larger clone, departs from this DNA's translation at residue 2, likely by read error; the protein shown derives from the DNA. The V gene is TRDV1, the J gene TRDJ1, with D possibly TRDD2 on 6 matching bases. TCRdb supplies no J gene; here it was assigned by aligning the nucleotide sequence to germline. Germline CDR1 reads TSWWSYY; CDR2 reads QGS. The CDR3 is made up of 13 amino acids. The CDR3 DNA reads TGTTCTCTATTCCTATTGAACACCGATAAACTCATCTTT. Its protein is CSLFLLNTDKLIF.

This clone was detected only a few times. TCRdb's listed protein matches a much larger clone and diverges from this DNA's translation at residue 8, likely through a read error; the protein shown comes from the DNA. This chain connects TRDV1 to TRDJ1; either TRDD2 or TRDD3 may fit D (7 bases each). Because TCRdb records no J gene, it was assigned here through a match of the DNA to germline. V dropped 2 bases and J dropped 0 bases, with 43 bases sitting between them. Germline CDR1 is TSWWSYY and CDR2 is QGS. The CDR3 has 26 residues. The CDR3 nucleotides are TGTGCTCTTGGGGAAGGGCCTCTCGGCCTTCCTTCCGCCACGTACTGGGGATCCCCTTACACCGATAAACTCATCTTT. Translating it yields CALGEGPLGLPSATYWGSPYTDKLIF.

This clone was observed a few times. The protein TCRdb lists belongs to a much larger clone and differs from this DNA's translation at residue 13, which points to a read error; the protein shown is made from the DNA. The chain has TRDV1 and TRDJ1, with 9 bases that match TRDD3. The J gene was missing in TCRdb and was found by matching the end of the DNA to germline. The length of the CDR3 is 18 residues. V trimming: 2 bases; J trimming: 3 bases; junction bases outside the gene matches: 13. Germline-derived CDR1 and CDR2 are TSWWSYY and QGS. Here the CDR3 reads CALGEFAWGMKTADKLIF. The CDR3 nucleotides are TGTGCTCTTGGGGAATTCGCCTGGGGGATGAAGACGGCCGATAAACTCATCTTT.

There are a few counts of this clone. The amino acid sequence in TCRdb belongs to a much larger clone and departs from this DNA's translation at residues 3 and 9, likely a sequencing read error; the sequence shown is translated from the DNA. This rearrangement joins TRDV3 to TRDJ1; 8 nucleotides line up with TRDD3. Germline lookup yields CDR1 TVYSNPD and CDR2 GDNSRS (reference sequence). V gave up 4 bases and J gave up 0 bases; unmatched junction bases: 43. The CDR3 covers 26 residues. The CDR3 bases are TGTGCCTGTGGGGGGAAACCCACCCTCCTAGCTGGGGGAAGTTATTCAGACCCTCCGTACACCGATAAACTCATCTTT. Translating it yields CACGGKPTLLAGGSYSDPPYTDKLIF.

Regarding this clone: TCRdb has a much larger clone's protein, which differs at residue 14 from the translation of this DNA, likely because of a read error; what is shown is the protein translated from the DNA. The chain employs TRDV1 and TRDJ1; TRDD3 aligns across 8 bases. This CDR3 is built from 18 residues. The germline V gene has CDR1 TSWWSYY and CDR2 QGS. CDR3 sequence: CALGDPVWDTHNTGKLIF. Here the CDR3 DNA reads TGTGCTCTTGGGGACCCAGTTTGGGATACGCACAACACCGGTAAACTCATCTTT.

Note on this clone: Translating this DNA gives a protein that differs at residue 11 from the TCRdb one, which belongs to a much larger clone; a read error is likely, and the protein shown is this translation. The chain has TRDV1 and TRDJ1; 7 positions agree with TRDD3. The V gene end was trimmed by 9 bases and the J gene end by 1 base; junction bases not matched to a gene: 17. Germline lookup yields CDR1 TSWWSYY and CDR2 QGS. The CDR3 is made up of 17 amino acids. The CDR3 coding sequence is TGTGCTCTGAGGGCTAGGGCTGGGGGCCTGTGCACCGATAAACTCATCTTT. Amino acids: CALRARAGGLCTDKLIF.

This clone was seen ten or more times. This chain links TRDV2 with TRDJ1; possible D gene TRDD3, 6 bases. Germline values: CDR1 GEAIGNYY, CDR2 EKD. The CDR3 loop spans 19 amino acids. The ends were cut back, 0 bases at V and 8 bases at J, with 30 bases in the middle. The CDR3 loop is CACDTVRRSQNEDTGKLIF. In DNA form, the CDR3 reads TGTGCCTGTGACACCGTAAGAAGGTCTCAAAACGAGGATACTGGAAAACTCATCTTT.

A remark on this clone: TCRdb's entry gives the protein of a much larger clone, which mismatches this DNA's translation at residue 3, likely from a read error; the protein reported here is translated from the DNA. The rearrangement joins TRDV1 to TRDJ1, with D perhaps TRDD2 or TRDD3 (7 bases each). The germline gives CDR1 TSWWSYY, CDR2 QGS. The CDR3 loop spans 22 amino acids. The CDR3 region is CAFGELVGFTNGGPSYTDKLIF. The CDR3 nucleotides are TGTGCTTTTGGGGAACTCGTAGGGTTTACGAATGGGGGACCTTCCTACACCGATAAACTCATCTTT.

Concerning this clone: TCRdb's listed protein matches a much larger clone and diverges from this DNA's translation at residue 3, likely through a read error; the protein shown comes from the DNA. The rearrangement links TRDV1 to TRDJ1, with 11 nucleotides matching TRDD3. The CDR3 is 22 amino acids. CDR1 and CDR2 (germline): TSWWSYY, QGS. Here the CDR3 DNA reads TGTGCTTTTGGGGCAACCCCTCAAACCGTGATTGGGGGATACGTCTTCACCGATAAACTCATCTTT. Translated: CAFGATPQTVIGGYVFTDKLIF.

Turning to this clone: A far larger clone is a single base away, which makes a read error likely. Other DNA sequences from this sample encode an identical CDR3 as well. Written as DNA, the CDR3 is TGTGCTTATAGGAGCGTTAACTTCGTCAAAGGCGACCTCCTGGGGGATACGGGGAACACCGATAAGCTCATCTTT. Protein sequence: CAYRSVNFVKGDLLGDTGNTDKLIF. No call exists for the J gene, whereas the V gene is TRAV38-2/DV8; TRDD3 is the table's D call and was not checked against the DNA. CDR3 length: 25 amino acids. Looked up from germline, CDR1 is TSESDYY and CDR2 is QEAYKQQN.

A remark on this clone: The TCRdb protein, from a much larger clone, departs from this DNA's translation at residue 14, likely by read error; the protein shown derives from the DNA. The V and J genes are TRDV2 and TRDJ1; TRDD3 aligns across 10 bases. Since TCRdb gives no J gene, matching the DNA to germline was used here to assign it. This CDR3 is 19 amino acids long. The V gene's germline CDR1 is GEAIGNYY and CDR2 EKD. V lost 0 bases to trimming and J lost 3 bases; unmatched junction nucleotides: 15. DNA for the CDR3: TGTGCCTGTGACACCTTGGGCCATACTGGGGGATGGTACGCCGATAAACTCATCTTT. Residues: CACDTLGHTGGWYADKLIF.

Of note for this clone: This likely reflects a read error, since a far larger clone is one base away. Other DNA variants within this sample encode the same CDR3. This rearrangement joins TRDV2 to TRDJ1, with 12 positions matching TRDD3. The CDR3 is 17 amino acids. Germline V gene data show CDR1 as GEAIGNYY and CDR2 as EKD. CDR3 amino acids: CACDTVPTGGYTDKLIF. CDR3 nucleotides: TGTGCCTGTGACACCGTCCCTACTGGGGGATACACCGATAAGCTCATCTTT.

On this clone: TCRdb's protein, taken from a much larger clone, differs from this DNA's translation at residue 7, likely owing to a read error; the protein displayed comes from the DNA. The chain uses TRDV1 and TRDJ1; 9 nucleotides match TRDD3. Germline CDR1 is TSWWSYY and CDR2 is QGS. The CDR3 is 21 amino acids. Germline trimming cut 0 bases from V and 5 bases from J; bases unmatched to any gene: 22. CDR3 nucleotides: TGTGCTCTTGGGGAACTCACCCCTTTGGGACGCTGTACTGGGGGACCAGATAAACTCATCTTT. Its protein is CALGELTPLGRCTGGPDKLIF.

This clone was seen a handful of times. TCRdb lists the protein of a much larger clone for this DNA, which differs at residue 11, so this is likely a read error; the protein given here is translated from the DNA itself. This chain links TRDV1 with TRDJ1; possible D gene TRDD3, 5 bases. Germline V gene lookup returns CDR1 TSWWSYY and CDR2 QGS. V lost 3 bases to trimming and J lost 5 bases, with 28 bases between them. The CDR3 spans 19 residues. Written as DNA, the CDR3 is TGTGCTCTTGGGGATCACTTAGTTAGCCGGAGGATAACCAAGGATAAACTCATCTTT. Translation gives CALGDHLVSRRITKDKLIF.

This clone was seen repeatedly, ten times or more. The chain uses TRDV2 and TRDJ1, with 12 bases matching TRDD3. Germline V gene lookup returns CDR1 GEAIGNYY and CDR2 EKD. The V gene end was trimmed by 2 bases and the J gene end by 4 bases; junction bases not matched to a gene: 13. The CDR3 loop spans 18 amino acids. The DNA of the CDR3 is TGTGCCTGTGACAATCTACTGGGGGATACCGGGTCGGGCGATAAACTCATCTTT. This encodes CACDNLLGDTGSGDKLIF.

In this sample, this clone turned up a few times. A far larger clone is only one base removed, so a read error is likely. Other DNA sequences from this sample encode an identical CDR3 as well. The chain joins TRDV1 to TRDJ1, with a tentative D call TRDD3 (6 bases). TCRdb records no J gene; here it was assigned by comparing the DNA to germline. Germline V CDR1 and CDR2: TSWWSYY, QGS. The length of the CDR3 is 18 residues. The germline V and J ends were trimmed by 3 bases and 3 bases, with 23 bases remaining between them. CDR3 nucleotides: TGTGCTCTTGGGGAGACGAGCCCTTCGCTGGGGCCCCCCGATAAACTCATCTTT. Its translation is CALGETSPSLGPPDKLIF.

On this clone itself: A far bigger clonotype differs at one base, so this is likely a read error. The sample contains more than one DNA sequence encoding this CDR3. CDR3 loop: CACDTVGSIRTDKLIF. The CDR3 nucleotides read TGTGCCTGTGACACCGTCGGGTCGATACGCACTGATAAACTCATCTTT. The V gene is TRDV2, the J gene TRDJ1, with D tentatively TRDD3 (6 bases). As TCRdb names no J gene, one was assigned here on the basis of a DNA match to germline. CDR1 and CDR2 from the germline V gene are GEAIGNYY and EKD. The CDR3 runs 16 residues. The V gene lost 0 bases and the J gene lost 5 bases, with 18 bases spanning the gap.

A note on this clone: A read error likely explains why the TCRdb protein, taken from a much larger clone, differs from this DNA's translation at residue 5; the protein shown is translated from the DNA. V usage is TRDV1 and J usage is TRDJ1, with D uncertain. V lost 4 bases to trimming and J lost 0 bases, with 18 bases between them. Germline V gene data show CDR1 as TSWWSYY and CDR2 as QGS. The CDR3 is made up of 17 amino acids. CDR3 in DNA: TGTGCTCTTGGGGGACTAGAGTCACGGGACTACACCGATAAACTCATCTTT. Translating gives CALGGLESRDYTDKLIF.

This clone appeared a few times. A read error is the likely source, as a far larger clone sits one nucleotide away. This sample includes further DNA sequences coding for the same CDR3. The chain joins TRDV1 to TRDJ1; the match to TRDD3 covers 11 bases. Here the J gene came from matching the DNA to germline, since TCRdb omits it. Germline V CDR1 and CDR2: TSWWSYY, QGS. The CDR3 has 25 amino acids. CDR3 sequence: CALGDLSTPFPEGLYWGITSDKLIF. The CDR3 region has the DNA TGCGCTCTTGGGGATTTGTCCACCCCATTCCCTGAGGGATTGTACTGGGGGATAACGTCCGATAAACTCATCTTT.

This clone has a handful of counts. A read error likely explains why the TCRdb protein, taken from a much larger clone, differs from this DNA's translation at residue 9; the protein shown is translated from the DNA. The V and J genes are TRDV1 and TRDJ1; weak D call: TRDD2 (5 bases). TCRdb carries no J gene annotation; the J gene was assigned here by matching the DNA with germline. Germline loops: CDR1 TSWWSYY, CDR2 QGS. The CDR3 is made up of 12 amino acids. V was trimmed by 5 bases and J by 10 bases, leaving 14 bases between them. DNA for the CDR3: TGTGCTCTTGGGATGTTTCCTTTTATACTCATCTTT. Translated, it gives CALGMFPFILIF.

In regard to this clone: The amino acid sequence in TCRdb belongs to a much larger clone and departs from this DNA's translation at residues 3 and 6, likely a sequencing read error; the sequence shown is translated from the DNA. V is TRDV2 and J is TRDJ1; TRDD3 agrees at 7 bases. The V gene's germline CDR1 is GEAIGNYY and CDR2 EKD. The CDR3 is made up of 18 amino acids. CDR3 sequence: CAWDTGGTWGDGADKLIF. The CDR3, as DNA: TGTGCCTGGGACACCGGGGGTACCTGGGGGGACGGGGCCGATAAACTCATCTTT.

This clone has a count of ten or more. The sample has other DNA sequences that encode this CDR3 too. This chain uses TRDV1 with TRDJ1; 12 nucleotides match TRDD3. Germline trimming cut 2 bases from V and 7 bases from J; bases unmatched to any gene: 17. From germline, CDR1 is TSWWSYY and CDR2 QGS. The CDR3 has 19 residues. In DNA form, the CDR3 reads TGTGCTCTTGGGGAATTACCGAGCTTCCTCTGGGGGATACGCCCTAAACTCATCTTT. This translates into CALGELPSFLWGIRPKLIF.

This clone was counted a few times. TCRdb pairs this DNA with a much larger clone's protein that differs at residue 4, likely a read error; the protein shown was translated from the DNA. The V gene is TRDV2, the J gene TRDJ1; 10 bases are a match to TRDD3. TCRdb does not report a J gene; here it was assigned by matching the DNA to germline references. The V gene's germline CDR1 is GEAIGNYY and CDR2 EKD. The CDR3 has 18 amino acids. This CDR3 is CACGTPLGGGYPTDKLIF. The CDR3 DNA reads TGTGCCTGTGGCACCCCTTTAGGTGGGGGATACCCCACCGATAAACTCATCTTT.